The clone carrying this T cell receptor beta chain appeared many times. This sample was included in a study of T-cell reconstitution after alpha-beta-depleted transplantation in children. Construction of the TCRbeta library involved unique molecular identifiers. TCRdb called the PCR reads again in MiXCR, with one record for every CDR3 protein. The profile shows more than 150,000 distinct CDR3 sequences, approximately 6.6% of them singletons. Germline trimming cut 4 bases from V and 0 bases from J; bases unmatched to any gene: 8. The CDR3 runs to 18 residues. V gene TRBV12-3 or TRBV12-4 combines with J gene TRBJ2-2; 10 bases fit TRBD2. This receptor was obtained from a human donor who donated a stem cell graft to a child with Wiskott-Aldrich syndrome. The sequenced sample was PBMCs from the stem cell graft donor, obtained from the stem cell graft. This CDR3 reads CASSSQAGGPSNTGELFF. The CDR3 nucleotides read TGTGCCAGCAGTTCCCAAGCGGGGGGGCCCTCGAACACCGGGGAGCTGTTTTTT.